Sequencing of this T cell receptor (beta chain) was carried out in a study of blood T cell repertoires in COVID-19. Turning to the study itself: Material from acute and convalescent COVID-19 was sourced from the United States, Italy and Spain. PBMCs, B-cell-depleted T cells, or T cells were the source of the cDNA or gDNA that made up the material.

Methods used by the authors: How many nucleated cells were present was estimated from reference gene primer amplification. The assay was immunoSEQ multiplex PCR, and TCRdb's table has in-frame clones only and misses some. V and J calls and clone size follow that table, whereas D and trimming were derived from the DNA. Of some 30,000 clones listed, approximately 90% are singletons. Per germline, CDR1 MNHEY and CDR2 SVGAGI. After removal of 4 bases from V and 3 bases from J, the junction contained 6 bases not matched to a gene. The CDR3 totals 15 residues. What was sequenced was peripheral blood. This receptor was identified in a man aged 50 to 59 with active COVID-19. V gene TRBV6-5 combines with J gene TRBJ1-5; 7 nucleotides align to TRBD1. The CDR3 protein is CASSSGQTYNQPQHF. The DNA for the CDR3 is TGTGCCAGCAGTTCGGGACAGACCTACAATCAGCCCCAGCATTTT.